Below, one TCR beta chain is given with its context. Its antigen is still unknown. A quantitative 5'-RACE method, one with molecular barcodes, was used to make TCR beta libraries. TCRdb ran MiXCR on the 5' RACE reads and lists one entry per CDR3 protein. The profile shows 200,000 to 250,000 distinct CDR3 sequences, around 25% of them singletons. The source of the sample is a study of CD8 T cells in ankylosing spondylitis. Overall study findings and caveats: Seemingly characteristic of ankylosing spondylitis blood was a TCR beta motif consisting of under 10 highly homologous variants. Clones tied to disease were said to be significantly enriched in matched ankylosing spondylitis synovial fluid. Peripheral blood samples showed relatively rare disease-linked clones, and these clones were CD8+.

Germline V gene sequence: CDR1 MNHEY, CDR2 SVGAGI. V lost 0 bases and J 5 bases, leaving 11 bases between the germline ends. The CDR3 totals 14 residues. The rearrangement links TRBV6-5 to TRBJ2-7, with no clear D. Sequenced: blood, either unsorted or a sorted T cell fraction (not recorded which). This sequence originates from a male donor with ankylosing spondylitis or in good health (not recorded which). In DNA, the CDR3 is TGTGCCAGCAGTTACTCGGTCCAAAGGGACGAGCAGTACTTC. Its protein product is CASSYSVQRDEQYF.